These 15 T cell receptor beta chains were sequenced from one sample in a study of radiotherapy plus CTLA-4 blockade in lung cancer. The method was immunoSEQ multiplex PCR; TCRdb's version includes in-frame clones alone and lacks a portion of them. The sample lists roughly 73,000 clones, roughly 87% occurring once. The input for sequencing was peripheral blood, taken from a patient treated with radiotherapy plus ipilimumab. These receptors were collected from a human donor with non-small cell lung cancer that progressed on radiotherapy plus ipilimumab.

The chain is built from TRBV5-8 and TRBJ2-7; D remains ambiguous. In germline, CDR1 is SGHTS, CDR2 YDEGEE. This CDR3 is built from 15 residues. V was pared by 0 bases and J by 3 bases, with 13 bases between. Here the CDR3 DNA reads TGTGCCAGCAGCTTGGATTCCACGCCGCGCTACGAGCAGTACTTC. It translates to CASSLDSTPRYEQYF.

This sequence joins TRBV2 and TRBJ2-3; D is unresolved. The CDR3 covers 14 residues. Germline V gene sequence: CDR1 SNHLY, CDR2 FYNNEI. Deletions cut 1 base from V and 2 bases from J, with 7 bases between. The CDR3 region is CASSEGKLTDTQYF. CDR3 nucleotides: TGTGCCAGCAGTGAAGGGAAACTCACAGATACGCAGTATTTT.

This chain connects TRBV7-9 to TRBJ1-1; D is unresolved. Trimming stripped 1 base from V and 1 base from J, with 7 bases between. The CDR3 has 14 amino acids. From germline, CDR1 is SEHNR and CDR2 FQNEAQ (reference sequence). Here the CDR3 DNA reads TGTGCCAGCAGCTTAGTTTCGGGGAACACTGAAGCTTTCTTT. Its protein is CASSLVSGNTEAFF. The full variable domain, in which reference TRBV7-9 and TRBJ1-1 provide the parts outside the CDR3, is DTGVSQNPRHKITKRGQNVTFRCDPISEHNRLYWYRQTLGQGPEFLTYFQNEAQLEKSRLLSDRFSAERPKGSFSTLEIQRTEQGDSAMYLCASSLVSGNTEAFFGQGTRLTVV.

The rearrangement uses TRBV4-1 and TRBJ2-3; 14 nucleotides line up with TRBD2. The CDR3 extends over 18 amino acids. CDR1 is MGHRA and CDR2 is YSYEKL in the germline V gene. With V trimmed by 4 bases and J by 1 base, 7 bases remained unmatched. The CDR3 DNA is TGCGCCAGCAGCCTCATACTGACTAGCGGGAGGGGCACAGATACGCAGTATTTT. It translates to CASSLILTSGRGTDTQYF.

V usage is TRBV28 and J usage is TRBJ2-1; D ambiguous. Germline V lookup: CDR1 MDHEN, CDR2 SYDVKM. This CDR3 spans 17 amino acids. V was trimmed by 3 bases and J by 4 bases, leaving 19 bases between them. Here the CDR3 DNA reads TGTGCCAGCAGTTTCGGGCTAGATAACCTTTCTTACAATGAGCAGTTCTTC. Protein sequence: CASSFGLDNLSYNEQFF.

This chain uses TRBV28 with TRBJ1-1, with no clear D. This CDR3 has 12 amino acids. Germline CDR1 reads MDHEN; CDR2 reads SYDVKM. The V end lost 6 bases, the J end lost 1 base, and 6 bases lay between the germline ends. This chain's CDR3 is CASSLGNTEAFF. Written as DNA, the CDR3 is TGTGCCAGCAGCCTAGGGAACACTGAAGCTTTCTTT. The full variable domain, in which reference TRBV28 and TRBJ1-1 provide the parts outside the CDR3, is DVKVTQSSRYLVKRTGEKVFLECVQDMDHENMFWYRQDPGLGLRLIYFSYDVKMKEKGDIPEGYSVSREKKERFSLILESASTNQTSMYLCASSLGNTEAFFGQGTRLTVV.

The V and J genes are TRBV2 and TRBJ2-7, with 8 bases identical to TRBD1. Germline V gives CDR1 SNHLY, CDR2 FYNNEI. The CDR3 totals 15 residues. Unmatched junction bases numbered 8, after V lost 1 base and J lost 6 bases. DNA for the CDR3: TGTGCCAGCAGTGAAGACCCCGGACAGGGTAGCGAGCAGTACGTC. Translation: CASSEDPGQGSEQYV.

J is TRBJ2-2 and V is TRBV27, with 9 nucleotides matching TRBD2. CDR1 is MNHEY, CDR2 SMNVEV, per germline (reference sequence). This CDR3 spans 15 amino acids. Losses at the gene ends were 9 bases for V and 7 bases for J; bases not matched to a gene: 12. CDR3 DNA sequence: TGTGCCAGTCGTGGAGGCGGGAGGGCGGTCGGGGAGCTGTTTTTT. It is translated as CASRGGGRAVGELFF.

The CDR3 reads CASSGTGGGYGYTF. As DNA, the CDR3 is TGTGCCAGTAGTGGGACAGGGGGCGGCTATGGCTACACCTTC. This rearrangement joins TRBV19 to TRBJ1-2, with TRBD1 matching 12 bases. The CDR3 spans 14 residues. Germline V lookup: CDR1 LNHDA, CDR2 SQIVND (reference sequence). After removal of 5 bases from V and 4 bases from J, the junction contained 2 bases not matched to a gene.

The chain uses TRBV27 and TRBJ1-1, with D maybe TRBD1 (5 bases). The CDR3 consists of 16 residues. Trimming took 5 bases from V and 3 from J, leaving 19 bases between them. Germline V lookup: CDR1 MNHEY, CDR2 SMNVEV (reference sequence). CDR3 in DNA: TGTGCCAGCAGTACCCTTCCCGGGGCGCGGGACACTGAAGCTTTCTTT. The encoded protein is CASSTLPGARDTEAFF.

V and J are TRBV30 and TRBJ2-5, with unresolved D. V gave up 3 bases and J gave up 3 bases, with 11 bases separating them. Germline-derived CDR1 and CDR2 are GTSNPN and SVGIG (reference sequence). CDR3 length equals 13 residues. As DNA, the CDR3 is TGTGCCTGGAGACCCTTAAATAAAGAGACCCAGTACTTC. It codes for CAWRPLNKETQYF.

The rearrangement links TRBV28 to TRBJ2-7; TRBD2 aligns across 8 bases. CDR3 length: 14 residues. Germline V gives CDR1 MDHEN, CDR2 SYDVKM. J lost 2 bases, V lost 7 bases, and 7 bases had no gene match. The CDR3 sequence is CASISTTSAYEQYF. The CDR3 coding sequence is TGTGCCAGCATCTCGACGACTAGCGCCTACGAGCAGTACTTC.

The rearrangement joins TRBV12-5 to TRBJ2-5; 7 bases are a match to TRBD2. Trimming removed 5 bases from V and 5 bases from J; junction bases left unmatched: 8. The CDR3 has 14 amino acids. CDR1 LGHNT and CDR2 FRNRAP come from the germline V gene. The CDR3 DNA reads TGTGCTAGTGGTGGAGGCGTCGGGAGGGAGACCCAGTACTTC. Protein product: CASGGGVGRETQYF.

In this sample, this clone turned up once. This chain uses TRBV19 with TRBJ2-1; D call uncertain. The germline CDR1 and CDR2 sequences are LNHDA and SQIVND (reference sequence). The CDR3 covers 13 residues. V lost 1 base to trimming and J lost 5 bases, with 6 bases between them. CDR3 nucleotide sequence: TGTGCCAGTAGTATAGGTAAAAACAATGAGCAGTTCTTC. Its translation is CASSIGKNNEQFF.

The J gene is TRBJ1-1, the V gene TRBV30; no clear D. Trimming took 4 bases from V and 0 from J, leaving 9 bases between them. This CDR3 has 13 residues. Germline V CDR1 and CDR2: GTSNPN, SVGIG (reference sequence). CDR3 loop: CAWNRGMNTEAFF. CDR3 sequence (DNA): TGTGCCTGGAACCGTGGGATGAACACTGAAGCTTTCTTT.